The 16 T cell receptor beta chains listed next were all sequenced from one sample in a study of blood T cell repertoires in COVID-19 (dated by TCRdb to the early 2020s). The library was obtained by the immunoSEQ multiplex PCR assay. The table was pulled from immuneACCESS by TCRdb, which kept in-frame rearrangements only. Such tables lose some clones; where checked, under half of the loss comes from unresolved V genes, and the rest has no known cause. This sample has about 180,000 clones in its table, and around 83% of those were observed once. Less than 3% of the sample belongs to the ten largest clones. The sample comprised peripheral blood. Receptors were obtained from a woman aged 30 to 39 with active or convalescent COVID-19.

This rearrangement joins TRBV27 to TRBJ2-3; 8 nucleotides align to TRBD1. There are 14 residues in the CDR3. The V and J ends lost 5 bases and 4 bases, in that order; junction bases with no gene match: 5. From germline, CDR1 is MNHEY and CDR2 SMNVEV (reference sequence). The CDR3 protein is CASSEQGGADTQYF. The CDR3 nucleotides are TGTGCCAGCAGTGAACAGGGGGGCGCAGATACGCAGTATTTT.

J is TRBJ2-1 and V is TRBV7-9, with D possibly being TRBD2 (7 bases). CDR3 length: 13 residues. V was cut by 1 base and J by 9 bases, with 10 bases left in between. CDR1 SEHNR and CDR2 FQNEAQ come from the germline V gene (reference sequence). The CDR3 DNA reads TGTGCCAGCAGCTTAGAGGGGGGGAGTGAGCAGTTCTTC. Its translation is CASSLEGGSEQFF.

The chain couples TRBV18 to TRBJ1-6; no firm D call. This CDR3 is built from 15 residues. The V end was cut by 2 bases, the J end by 0 bases, with 5 bases between. Germline CDR1 is KGHSH and CDR2 is LQKENI. The CDR3 sequence is CASSPGTSYNSPLHF. Here the CDR3 DNA reads TGTGCCAGCTCACCAGGCACCTCCTATAATTCACCCCTCCACTTT. Using reference TRBV18 and TRBJ1-6 for the parts outside the CDR3, the full variable domain is NAGVMQNPRHLVRRRGQEARLRCSPMKGHSHVYWYRQLPEEGLKFMVYLQKENIIDESGMPKERFSAEFPKEGPSILRIQQVVRGDSAAYFCASSPGTSYNSPLHFGNGTRLTVT.

The table lists this clone with many counts. V gene TRBV18 combines with J gene TRBJ2-7; maybe TRBD2 (6 bases). The germline gives CDR1 KGHSH, CDR2 LQKENI. This CDR3 comprises 17 residues. V was pared by 4 bases and J by 1 base, with 20 bases between. This CDR3 reads CASSLVSTSRPSYEQYF. The CDR3 coding sequence is TGTGCCAGCTCACTTGTATCAACTAGCCGTCCTTCCTACGAGCAGTACTTC.

This sequence joins TRBV5-6 and TRBJ2-7; TRBD2 agrees at 13 bases. The germline CDR1 and CDR2 sequences are SGHDT and YYEEEE. The CDR3 sequence is 17 residues long. Unmatched junction bases numbered 14, after V lost 4 bases and J lost 7 bases. This CDR3 is CASSLDREPGLAGEQYF. The CDR3 DNA follows: TGTGCCAGCAGCCTAGACCGAGAGCCGGGACTAGCGGGGGAGCAGTACTTC. The variable domain in full, completed from reference TRBV5-6 and TRBJ2-7, reads DAGVTQSPTHLIKTRGQQVTLRCSPKSGHDTVSWYQQALGQGPQFIFQYYEEEERQRGNFPDRFSGHQFPNYSSELNVNALLLGDSALYLCASSLDREPGLAGEQYFGPGTRLTVT.

This sequence joins TRBV7-9 and TRBJ2-1; tentative D call: TRBD2 (5 bases). There are 14 residues in the CDR3. Per germline, CDR1 SEHNR and CDR2 FQNEAQ (reference sequence). V was shortened by 5 bases and J by 7 bases, with 15 bases between the two germline ends. This CDR3 is CASSAFGLGNEQFF. CDR3 nucleotides: TGTGCCAGCAGCGCCTTTGGACTGGGAAATGAGCAGTTCTTC.

The genes are TRBV6-6 and TRBJ1-2, with D possibly matching TRBD1 (6 bases). Germline CDR1 MNHNY, CDR2 SVGAGI (reference sequence). V was pared by 4 bases and J by 1 base, with 13 bases between. This CDR3 has 15 residues. Written as DNA, the CDR3 is TGTGCCAGCAGTTCACACGGACAGCTTAACTATGGCTACACCTTC. It specifies CASSSHGQLNYGYTF.

The chain links TRBV6-5 to TRBJ2-1; 12 nucleotides agree with TRBD2. The CDR3 totals 15 residues. Germline-derived CDR1 and CDR2 are MNHEY and SVGAGI. Trimming removed 5 bases from V and 4 bases from J; junction bases left unmatched: 3. This CDR3 reads CASSLLAGGYNEQFF. CDR3 bases: TGTGCCAGCAGTCTCCTAGCGGGAGGGTACAATGAGCAGTTCTTC.

The rearrangement joins TRBV6-5 to TRBJ1-1; D gene uncertain. This CDR3 spans 11 amino acids. Trimming took off 6 bases at V and 2 bases at J, with 4 bases between the two ends. Germline V gene sequence: CDR1 MNHEY, CDR2 SVGAGI. CDR3 DNA: TGTGCCAGCAGGAGAAACACTGAAGCTTTCTTT. It is translated as CASRRNTEAFF.

The chain employs TRBV3-1 (or the pseudogene TRBV3-2) and TRBJ1-1, with D tentatively TRBD1 (6 bases). V dropped 1 base and J dropped 10 bases, with 10 bases sitting between them. Germline loops: CDR1 LGHDT, CDR2 YNNKEL (reference sequence). The CDR3 is 12 residues long. CDR3: CASSQVNRAAFF. For the CDR3, the DNA is TGTGCCAGCAGCCAAGTTAACAGGGCAGCTTTCTTT.

The chain has TRBV20-1 and TRBJ2-7; 12 nucleotides align to TRBD2. Germline CDR1 DFQATT, CDR2 SNEGSKA (reference sequence). CDR3 length equals 16 residues. The J segment lost 7 bases and the V segment lost 3 bases, leaving 13 bases of the junction unmatched. The CDR3 DNA sequence: TGCAGTGCTAGTGACCCTCTAGCGGGAGGGCCGGGGGAGCAGTACTTC. It is translated as CSASDPLAGGPGEQYF.

The chain has TRBV9 and TRBJ2-1; TRBD2 agrees at 7 bases. V lost 3 bases and J lost 0; bases outside the gene matches: 6. This CDR3 region has 16 residues. The germline gives CDR1 SGDLS, CDR2 YYNGEE. The CDR3 protein is CASSAGTTSSYNEQFF. CDR3 DNA: TGTGCCAGCAGCGCCGGGACTACAAGCTCCTACAATGAGCAGTTCTTC.

The chain is built from TRBV12-3 or TRBV12-4 and TRBJ1-5, with 7 bases fitting TRBD1. The CDR3 length is 13 residues. The J segment lost 5 bases and the V segment lost 6 bases, leaving 4 bases of the junction unmatched. As DNA, the CDR3 is TGTGCCAGCAGCGCCACAGGGGATCAGCCCCAGCATTTT. This encodes CASSATGDQPQHF.

V gene TRBV11-2 combines with J gene TRBJ1-3; 8 bases fit TRBD1. Germline values: CDR1 SGHAT, CDR2 FQNNGV. V shed 2 bases, J shed 4 bases, and the junction held 7 bases outside the gene matches. CDR3 length equals 16 residues. Here the CDR3 reads CASSLSRGRFGNTIYF. The CDR3 nucleotides are TGTGCCAGCAGCTTAAGCAGGGGGCGATTCGGAAACACCATATATTTT. The full variable domain, its missing parts supplied by reference TRBV11-2 and TRBJ1-3, is EAGVAQSPRYKIIEKRQSVAFWCNPISGHATLYWYQQILGQGPKLLIQFQNNGVVDDSQLPKDRFSAERLKGVDSTLKIQPAKLEDSAVYLCASSLSRGRFGNTIYFGEGSWLTVV.

The chain joins TRBV11-3 to TRBJ2-1; 9 bases map to TRBD1. The V gene end was trimmed by 5 bases and the J gene end by 5 bases; junction bases not matched to a gene: 7. Germline lookup yields CDR1 SGHNT and CDR2 YENEEA. CDR3 length equals 15 residues. Here the CDR3 reads CASSVRDRDHNEQFF. CDR3 nucleotide sequence: TGTGCCAGCAGCGTCCGGGACAGGGACCACAATGAGCAGTTCTTC.

J is TRBJ1-5 and V is TRBV27; the match to TRBD1 covers 9 bases. The CDR3 totals 15 residues. Germline V lookup: CDR1 MNHEY, CDR2 SMNVEV (reference sequence). V lost 8 bases to trimming and J lost 6 bases; unmatched junction nucleotides: 11. The CDR3: CASQRNGGQGQPQHF. The CDR3 nucleotides read TGTGCCAGCCAACGTAACGGGGGACAGGGTCAGCCCCAGCATTTT.